These 24 T cell receptor beta chains share one sample of origin, sequenced in a study of breast tumors, draining lymph nodes, adjacent tissues. TCRdb fed the multiplex PCR reads into MiXCR, producing one record per CDR3 protein. Found here are about 15,000 distinct CDR3 sequences, 47% of them singletons; the top ten hold around 30%. Sequenced: tumor-adjacent breast tissue. Receptors originate from a female donor with breast cancer. Some clones in this sample may be carry-over from other donors' samples.

A remark on this clonotype: A junction boundary mismatches the germline segment, possibly from a read error. V is TRBV29-1 and J is TRBJ1-2, with D tentatively TRBD1 (5 bases). The germline V gene has CDR1 SQVTM and CDR2 ANQGSEA. The CDR3 totals 14 residues. CDR3 bases: TGCAGCGTCGACGGCAGGGCCGGGGGGGATGGCTGGCCCTTC. The encoded protein is CSVDGRAGGDGWPF.

This clonotype was detected many times. This may be a read error, as it is one base from a much larger clone. J is TRBJ1-5 and V is TRBV20-1; 9 nucleotides match TRBD1. The germline V gene encodes CDR1 DFQATT and CDR2 SNEGSKA (reference sequence). The trim removed 1 base at V and 3 bases at J, leaving 7 bases unmatched. This CDR3 has 16 residues. The CDR3 coding sequence is TGCAGTGCTAGAGCCCCGGGACAGGGTACCAATCAGCCCCAGCATTTT. Translation: CSARAPGQGTNQPQHF.

This clonotype came up a few times. CDR3 loop: CSVYDGNYGYTF. The DNA of the CDR3 is TGCAGCGTTTACGACGGAAACTATGGCTACACCTTC. The chain is built from TRBV29-1 and TRBJ1-2, with D hard to call. Germline V gene data show CDR1 as SQVTM and CDR2 as ANQGSEA. V shed 5 bases and J shed 2 bases, with 9 bases lying between them. This CDR3 spans 12 amino acids.

CDR3 nucleotide sequence: TGTGCCAGCAGTGAAGACTTCTCCTACGAGCAGTACTTC. Its protein product is CASSEDFSYEQYF. The chain joins TRBV6-1 to TRBJ2-7; D remains ambiguous. The CDR3 extends over 13 amino acids. V dropped 1 base and J dropped 0 bases, with 4 bases sitting between them. The germline V gene has CDR1 MNHNS and CDR2 SASEGT.

This clonotype was detected many times. This may stem from a read error, because a much larger clone lies one nucleotide away. The chain employs TRBV20-1 and TRBJ1-5; 10 nucleotides match TRBD1. The germline V gene has CDR1 DFQATT and CDR2 SNEGSKA (reference sequence). There are 14 residues in the CDR3. The DNA of the CDR3 is TGCAGTGCTCAGTTGACAGGGGGCAATCCGCCCCAGCATTTT. It encodes CSAQLTGGNPPQHF.

This clonotype was found many times. An end of the junction does not agree with germline; a read error may underlie this. The chain has TRBV6-6 and TRBJ2-1; TRBD2 matches at 7 bases. Germline V lookup: CDR1 MNHNY, CDR2 SVGAGI (reference sequence). CDR3 size: 17 residues. The CDR3 sequence: CASSHSPSGSSYNEQFF. The CDR3 bases are TGTGCCAGCAGTCACTCCCCTAGCGGAAGCTCCTACAATGAGCAGTTCTTC.

This clonotype appeared many times. The chain combines TRBV7-9 with TRBJ2-5; D is ambiguous. The CDR3 has 12 residues. Germline lookup yields CDR1 SEHNR and CDR2 FQNEAQ (reference sequence). Trimming took 1 base from V and 4 from J, leaving 4 bases between them. DNA for the CDR3: TGTGCCAGCAGCTTAGAGACAGAGACCCAGTACTTC. Protein sequence: CASSLETETQYF.

This chain links TRBV6-2 or TRBV6-3 with TRBJ2-7; no clear D. The length of the CDR3 is 13 residues. The ends were cut back, 5 bases at V and 2 bases at J, with 10 bases in the middle. The germline gives CDR1 MNHEY, CDR2 SVGEGT. The DNA for the CDR3 is TGTGCCAGCAGTCGGGTCCCTACCTACGAGCAGTACTTC. This codes for CASSRVPTYEQYF.

The chain recombines TRBV15 with TRBJ1-2; 8 nucleotides agree with TRBD1. Germline assignment: CDR1 LNHNV and CDR2 YYDKDF (reference sequence). The CDR3 is made up of 13 amino acids. With V trimmed by 6 bases and J by 2 bases, 2 bases remained unmatched. Written as DNA, the CDR3 is TGTGCCACCAGTAGACAGGGGAACTATGGCTACACCTTC. Encoded protein: CATSRQGNYGYTF.

The chain links TRBV19 to TRBJ2-1; 10 nucleotides match TRBD2. This CDR3 comprises 18 residues. Losses at the gene ends were 5 bases for V and 2 bases for J; bases not matched to a gene: 12. Looked up from germline, CDR1 is LNHDA and CDR2 is SQIVND (reference sequence). Here the CDR3 reads CASSATRTSGYPYNEQFF. The CDR3 DNA reads as TGTGCCAGTAGTGCAACACGGACTAGCGGCTACCCCTACAATGAGCAGTTCTTC.

This clonotype counts as medium-sized (0.01 to 0.1%). The J gene is TRBJ2-2, the V gene TRBV12-3 or TRBV12-4; D perhaps matches TRBD2 (5 bases). This CDR3 has 15 amino acids. Trimming pared 4 bases from V and 5 bases from J, leaving 14 bases between. The CDR3 region is CASSWPPWETGELFF. The CDR3 coding sequence is TGTGCCAGCAGTTGGCCTCCCTGGGAGACCGGGGAGCTGTTTTTT.

This clonotype appeared a single time. The CDR3 protein is CASSLGGGSNSPLHF. The CDR3 DNA sequence: TGTGCCAGCAGCTTAGGAGGAGGAAGTAATTCACCCCTCCACTTT. The chain combines TRBV7-2 with TRBJ1-6; D unresolved. Trimming left V 1 base short and J 6 bases short, with 10 bases between. The CDR3 extends over 15 amino acids. Per germline, CDR1 SGHTA and CDR2 FQGNSA.

This clonotype occurred a few times. CDR3 protein: CAIRRQGRNTEAFF. CDR3 bases: TGTGCCATCAGGAGACAGGGGCGGAACACTGAAGCTTTCTTT. This rearrangement joins TRBV10-3 to TRBJ1-1; 8 nucleotides agree with TRBD1. V was clipped by 6 bases and J by 1 base; unmatched bases: 4. The germline V gene encodes CDR1 ENHRY and CDR2 SYGVKD. This CDR3 is built from 14 residues.

The sample holds many counts of this clonotype. One base away lies a much larger clone, so this may be a sequencing read error. The chain couples TRBV5-1 to TRBJ2-7, with 10 bases aligning to TRBD2. The germline gives CDR1 SGHRS, CDR2 YFSETQ. J lost 6 bases, V lost 4 bases, and 16 bases had no gene match. The CDR3 has 17 residues. CDR3 bases: TGCGCCAGCAGCCCGCTAGCGGGAGCGACCTCATACGGCGAGCAGTACTTC. As protein: CASSPLAGATSYGEQYF.

In this sample, this clonotype turned up a few times. This chain uses TRBV20-1 with TRBJ2-3; the D gene is possibly TRBD2 (5 bases). The CDR3 extends over 13 amino acids. The germline V gene has CDR1 DFQATT and CDR2 SNEGSKA (reference sequence). The CDR3 loop is CSGGTRSTDTQYF. CDR3 DNA sequence: TGCAGCGGCGGAACTAGGAGCACAGATACGCAGTATTTT.

The CDR3 region is CASSLGGNEQFF. The CDR3 DNA reads as TGCGCCAGCAGCTTAGGGGGAAATGAGCAGTTCTTC. This chain joins TRBV5-1 and TRBJ2-1; D is perhaps TRBD1 (6 bases). The V and J ends lost 2 bases and 7 bases respectively, with 7 bases between them. The germline CDR1 and CDR2 sequences are SGHRS and YFSETQ. The CDR3 has 12 amino acids.

The chain links TRBV7-9 to TRBJ1-2; a possible D gene is TRBD1 (5 bases). Germline values: CDR1 SEHNR, CDR2 FQNEAQ (reference sequence). The V end lost 4 bases, the J end lost 0 bases, and 9 bases lay between the germline ends. This CDR3 comprises 14 residues. The CDR3 sequence is CASSYDRSNYGYTF. The CDR3 nucleotides are TGTGCCAGCAGCTATGACAGATCTAACTATGGCTACACCTTC. The full variable domain, rest sourced from reference TRBV7-9 and TRBJ1-2, is DTGVSQNPRHKITKRGQNVTFRCDPISEHNRLYWYRQTLGQGPEFLTYFQNEAQLEKSRLLSDRFSAERPKGSFSTLEIQRTEQGDSAMYLCASSYDRSNYGYTFGSGTRLTVV.

The chain recombines TRBV19 with TRBJ1-5; TRBD1 agrees at 7 bases. Germline V lookup: CDR1 LNHDA, CDR2 SQIVND (reference sequence). V trimming: 6 bases; J trimming: 0 bases; junction bases outside the gene matches: 2. This CDR3 comprises 14 residues. Here the CDR3 DNA reads TGTGCCAGTAGGACAGGGTCTAGCAATCAGCCCCAGCATTTT. Protein sequence: CASRTGSSNQPQHF.

This clonotype was found once. The DNA for the CDR3 is TGTGCCACGGACCGGACAGGGGTAAATACGCAGTATTTT. This translates into CATDRTGVNTQYF. This chain links TRBV11-3 with TRBJ2-3; TRBD1 agrees at 9 bases. V lost 10 bases and J lost 7; bases outside the gene matches: 9. This CDR3 is built from 13 residues. Germline-derived CDR1 and CDR2 are SGHNT and YENEEA.

This clonotype was seen ten or more times. Compared with germline, one end of the junction differs, possibly owing to a read error. The V gene is TRBV6-5, the J gene TRBJ2-1; TRBD2 matches at 7 bases. Germline assignment: CDR1 MNHEY and CDR2 SVGAGI. The CDR3 length is 16 residues. In nucleotides, the CDR3 is TGTGCCAGCAGTCACTCGGCGGGCGCTAGCGGAAATGAGCAGTTCTTC. Its translation: CASSHSAGASGNEQFF.

The CDR3 protein is CATSRDRGLIAYEQYF. The CDR3, as DNA: TGTGCCACCAGCAGAGATAGGGGACTGATAGCCTACGAGCAGTACTTC. The chain recombines TRBV15 with TRBJ2-7, with a weak D call TRBD2 (6 bases). From germline, CDR1 is LNHNV and CDR2 YYDKDF (reference sequence). The CDR3 spans 16 residues. Trimming shortened V by 0 bases and J by 2 bases, and 14 bases separated the two germline ends.

The chain joins TRBV7-9 to TRBJ1-3; D might be TRBD1 (5 bases). V shed 5 bases and J shed 2 bases, with 13 bases lying between them. This CDR3 has 15 residues. The germline V gene has CDR1 SEHNR and CDR2 FQNEAQ (reference sequence). The CDR3 nucleotides read TGTGCCAGCAGCCCAGTATTGGGGGCTGGAAACACCATATATTTT. Protein: CASSPVLGAGNTIYF.

This clonotype was seen at least ten times. A much larger clonotype is one base distant, so this may be a read error. The V gene is TRBV12-3 or TRBV12-4, the J gene TRBJ2-1, with 7 bases that match TRBD2. The trim removed 3 bases at V and 8 bases at J, leaving 7 bases unmatched. The CDR3 loop spans 14 amino acids. CDR3 protein: CASSFRREPDEQFF. In DNA, the CDR3 is TGTGCCAGCAGTTTCCGGCGGGAGCCAGATGAGCAGTTCTTC.

This clonotype was seen a handful of times. At one of its ends the junction is not consistent with the germline gene, which may arise from a read error. CDR3: CSARGRDRGCF. The CDR3 DNA follows: TGCAGTGCTAGAGGTAGGGACAGGGGGTGCTTC. The chain carries TRBV20-1 and TRBJ2-5; TRBD1 agrees at 11 bases. The CDR3 has 11 residues. The V gene's germline CDR1 is DFQATT and CDR2 SNEGSKA (reference sequence).